The 8 T cell receptor beta chains reported below all come from one sample, sequenced in a study of T cells in Graves' hyperthyroidism and ophthalmopathy. Researchers took RNA transcripts and amplified the TCR beta CDR3 regions from them. The HTBI primer set was used in a first-round RT-PCR of the TCR CDR3. TCRdb called the multiplex PCR reads again in MiXCR, with one record for every CDR3 protein. The repertoire holds 400,000 or so distinct CDR3 sequences, with around 15% as singletons. What was sequenced was blood. The receptors come from a man aged 50 or older with Graves' ophthalmopathy.

The sample holds many counts of this clonotype. The rearrangement joins TRBV5-1 to TRBJ2-7; weak D call: TRBD1 (6 bases). Per the germline V gene, CDR1 is SGHRS and CDR2 is YFSETQ. The CDR3 is 15 residues long. Trimming stripped 0 bases from V and 3 bases from J, with 13 bases between. CDR3 amino acids: CASSLGDNAIYEQYF. CDR3 DNA: TGCGCCAGCAGCTTGGGGGACAATGCTATCTACGAGCAGTACTTC.

This clonotype was detected many times. V usage is TRBV27 and J usage is TRBJ2-3; TRBD2 agrees at 11 bases. CDR3 length: 16 residues. Looked up from germline, CDR1 is MNHEY and CDR2 is SMNVEV (reference sequence). The V segment lost 5 bases and the J segment 2 bases; nucleotides outside the gene matches: 6. CDR3 residues: CASSMGLAENTDTQYF. CDR3 nucleotide sequence: TGTGCCAGCAGTATGGGACTAGCGGAGAACACAGATACGCAGTATTTT.

Ten or more counts support this clonotype. The genes are TRBV3-1 and TRBJ1-1; 9 nucleotides match TRBD1. This CDR3 contains 16 residues. V lost 2 bases and J lost 1; bases outside the gene matches: 5. CDR1 is LGHDT, CDR2 YNNKEL, per germline (reference sequence). The CDR3: CASSQYGGQGNTEAFF. Written as DNA, the CDR3 is TGTGCCAGCAGCCAATACGGGGGACAGGGGAACACTGAAGCTTTCTTT.

This clonotype has a count of ten or more. This chain connects TRBV6-2 or TRBV6-3 to TRBJ2-1, with TRBD2 matching 10 bases. The germline CDR1 and CDR2 sequences are MNHEY and SVGEGT. The V segment lost 0 bases and the J segment 7 bases; nucleotides outside the gene matches: 9. The CDR3 has 17 residues. The CDR3 DNA is TGTGCCAGCAGTTACTCTCGCGGACTAGCGGCACGGAATGAGCAGTTCTTC. Protein product: CASSYSRGLAARNEQFF.

In its sample, this clonotype was seen many times. V usage is TRBV5-1 and J usage is TRBJ2-7; TRBD2 matches at 11 bases. This CDR3 is 15 amino acids long. The junction had 10 bases not matched to a gene; V was cut back by 4 bases and J by 7 bases. Germline lookup yields CDR1 SGHRS and CDR2 YFSETQ. CDR3 nucleotide sequence: TGCGCCAGCAGCCCCGGCCTAGCGGGAGGCCTGGAGCAGTACTTC. This sequence encodes CASSPGLAGGLEQYF.

This clonotype was detected only once. This rearrangement joins TRBV11-3 to TRBJ2-7; 10 positions agree with TRBD1. The germline V gene has CDR1 SGHNT and CDR2 YENEEA. CDR3 length: 17 residues. V trimming: 0 bases; J trimming: 2 bases; junction bases outside the gene matches: 7. CDR3 loop: CASSLDSGTGAPYEQYF. The CDR3 DNA is TGTGCCAGCAGCTTAGATTCCGGGACAGGGGCCCCCTACGAGCAGTACTTC.

This clonotype was observed at least ten times. CDR3 nucleotides: TGTGCCAGCAGCCCTAATGGAAGGGGGCAATCACCCCTCCACTTT. This encodes CASSPNGRGQSPLHF. The chain uses TRBV9 and TRBJ1-6; 7 bases agree with TRBD1. Trimming took 4 bases from V and 10 from J; bases not matched to a gene: 11. The CDR3 is 15 amino acids. Germline V gene sequence: CDR1 SGDLS, CDR2 YYNGEE.

A note on this clonotype: Since a much larger clone is just one base distant, this may be a read error. This chain connects TRBV2 to TRBJ2-1, with D possibly TRBD2 on 6 matching bases. CDR1 and CDR2 (germline): SNHLY, FYNNEI. The CDR3 runs 17 residues. V was cut by 6 bases and J by 5 bases, with 23 bases left in between. The CDR3 spells CASRPNPPGIADNEQFF. The CDR3 coding sequence is TGTGCCAGCAGACCCAACCCACCGGGAATAGCGGACAATGAGCAGTTCTTC.